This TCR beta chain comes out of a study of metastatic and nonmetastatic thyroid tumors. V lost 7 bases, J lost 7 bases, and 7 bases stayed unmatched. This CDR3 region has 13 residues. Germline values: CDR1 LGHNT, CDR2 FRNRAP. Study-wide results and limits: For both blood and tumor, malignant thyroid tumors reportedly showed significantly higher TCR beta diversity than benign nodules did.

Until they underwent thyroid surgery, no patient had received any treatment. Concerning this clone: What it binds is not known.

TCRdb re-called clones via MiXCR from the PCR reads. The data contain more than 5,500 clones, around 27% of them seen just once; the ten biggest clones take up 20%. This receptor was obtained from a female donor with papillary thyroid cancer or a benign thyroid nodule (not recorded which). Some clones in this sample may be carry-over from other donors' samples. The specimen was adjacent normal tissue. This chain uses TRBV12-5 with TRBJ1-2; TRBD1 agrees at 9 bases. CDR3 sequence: CASALGQGTGYTF. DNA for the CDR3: TGTGCTAGTGCTTTAGGACAGGGGACTGGCTACACCTTC.